A selection of T cell receptor beta chains follows, all from one sample in a study of blood T cell repertoires in COVID-19. The protocol was immunoSEQ multiplex PCR, while the TCRdb copy is restricted to in-frame clones and leaves out a portion. The sample has around 140,000 clones; around 73% are singletons. The sequenced material came from peripheral blood. The receptor set was obtained from a woman in her forties or fifties with active or convalescent COVID-19. CDR3s include the opening cysteine and the closing phenylalanine or tryptophan. A D gene is named only where the DNA matches it firmly. For some rows the clone size is stated as once, few or many, or as a class when expanded; others skip it.

V: TRBV7-2; length: 15; J: TRBJ2-3; D: -; size: -; DNA: TGTGCCGGGGGGGGCTACACAACTAGCACAGATACGCAGTATTTT; CDR3: CAGGGYTTSTDTQYF
V: TRBV19; length: 16; J: TRBJ1-2; D: TRBD1; size: -; DNA: TGTGCCAGTAGTAGGATTTCGGGACAGTATAACTATGGCTACACCTTC; CDR3: CASSRISGQYNYGYTF
V: TRBV9; length: 14; J: TRBJ2-2; D: -; size: -; DNA: TGTGCCAGCAGCCCCCGGGTCTACACCGGGGAGCTGTTTTTT; CDR3: CASSPRVYTGELFF
V: TRBV11-3; length: 15; J: TRBJ2-1; D: -; size: -; DNA: TGTGCCAGCAGCTTCGGACGGGAGATCAGTAATGAGCAGTTCTTC; CDR3: CASSFGREISNEQFF
V: TRBV3-1/TRBV3-2; length: 15; J: TRBJ1-2; D: -; size: -; DNA: TGTGCCAGCAGCCAAGACGCCCAGGGGAACTATGGCTACACCTTC; CDR3: CASSQDAQGNYGYTF
V: TRBV18; length: 14; J: TRBJ1-2; D: -; size: -; DNA: TGTGCCAGCTCACCAGGTGGGCAGGCCTATGGCTACACCTTC; CDR3: CASSPGGQAYGYTF
V: TRBV28; length: 14; J: TRBJ1-2; D: TRBD1; size: once; DNA: TGTGCCAGCAGTTTGGGGACAGGGGGCAATGGCTACACCTTC; CDR3: CASSLGTGGNGYTF
V: TRBV6-6; length: 15; J: TRBJ2-7; D: -; size: -; DNA: TGTGCCAGCAGTTACGGCGGATTTGGAGAGGACGAGCAGTACTTC; CDR3: CASSYGGFGEDEQYF
V: TRBV19; length: 14; J: TRBJ1-2; D: TRBD1; size: -; DNA: TGTGCCAGTAAGGGTGGACAGGGGGCAAGTGGCTACACCTTC; CDR3: CASKGGQGASGYTF
V: TRBV19; length: 16; J: TRBJ1-1; D: TRBD1; size: few; DNA: TGTGCCAGTAGAGAACAGGGGGCTGGTTTGGGCCCTGAAGCTTTCTTT; CDR3: CASREQGAGLGPEAFF
V: TRBV7-2; length: 15; J: TRBJ2-7; D: -; size: once; DNA: TGTGCCAGCAGCCTGGACAGCTCGAGCTCCTACGAGCAGTACTTC; CDR3: CASSLDSSSSYEQYF
V: TRBV5-4; length: 17; J: TRBJ2-1; D: -; size: -; DNA: TGTGCCAGCAGCTATCCGGCAGGGGCGGATTCCTACAATGAGCAGTTCTTC; CDR3: CASSYPAGADSYNEQFF
V: TRBV4-3; length: 16; J: TRBJ2-3; D: TRBD2; size: -; DNA: TGCGCCAGCAGCCAATTAGCGGGGGGAATCACAGATACGCAGTATTTT; CDR3: CASSQLAGGITDTQYF
V: TRBV5-1; length: 15; J: TRBJ1-1; D: -; size: -; DNA: TGCGCCAGCAGCTTGGGGGCAGGGCAGAACACTGAAGCTTTCTTT; CDR3: CASSLGAGQNTEAFF
V: TRBV4-3; length: 13; J: TRBJ2-3; D: -; size: once; DNA: TGCGCCAGCAGCCAGCTAGCGTCAGATACGCAGTATTTT; CDR3: CASSQLASDTQYF
V: TRBV6-5; length: 13; J: TRBJ1-2; D: TRBD1; size: -; DNA: TGTGCCAGCAGTTACGGCAGGGGGCTAGGCTACACCTTC; CDR3: CASSYGRGLGYTF
V: TRBV3-1/TRBV3-2; length: 14; J: TRBJ1-6; D: -; size: -; DNA: TGTGCCAGCAGCCCTGGACTGTCATCTTCACCCCTCCACTTT; CDR3: CASSPGLSSSPLHF
V: TRBV29-1; length: 12; J: TRBJ2-1; D: -; size: -; DNA: TGCAGCGTTCGAGGGGGGGGCAATGAGCAGTTCTTC; CDR3: CSVRGGGNEQFF
V: TRBV7-9; length: 15; J: TRBJ1-4; D: -; size: -; DNA: TGTGCCAGCAGCCAACAGGGAAGGGGGAATGAAAAACTGTTTTTT; CDR3: CASSQQGRGNEKLFF
V: TRBV6-6; length: 16; J: TRBJ1-1; D: TRBD1; size: -; DNA: TGTGCCAGCAGTAATAAGGACAGGGGGCGGGACACTGAAGCTTTCTTT; CDR3: CASSNKDRGRDTEAFF
V: TRBV30; length: 14; J: TRBJ1-3; D: TRBD1; size: -; DNA: TGTGCCTGGAACAGGGGGAACTCTGGAAACACCATATATTTT; CDR3: CAWNRGNSGNTIYF
V: TRBV15; length: 17; J: TRBJ1-6; D: TRBD1; size: few; DNA: TGTGCCACCAGCAGAGAATCGGGGACAGGGAGGAATTCACCCCTCCACTTT; CDR3: CATSRESGTGRNSPLHF
V: TRBV30; length: 12; J: TRBJ2-5; D: TRBD1; size: -; DNA: TGTGCCTGGGACAGGGGTAGGGAGACCCAGTACTTC; CDR3: CAWDRGRETQYF
V: TRBV14; length: 16; J: TRBJ2-7; D: -; size: -; DNA: TGTGCCAGCAGCCAAGACAGGGGCCGGGGTTCATACGAGCAGTACTTC; CDR3: CASSQDRGRGSYEQYF
V: TRBV6-5; length: 15; J: TRBJ1-3; D: -; size: -; DNA: TGTGCCAGCAGTCCCGGGATTTCGTCTGGAAACACCATATATTTT; CDR3: CASSPGISSGNTIYF
V: TRBV28; length: 15; J: TRBJ2-1; D: TRBD2; size: -; DNA: TGTGCCAGCAGTCCGCCGGGGACTAGCGGCAATGAGCAGTTCTTC; CDR3: CASSPPGTSGNEQFF
V: TRBV7-3; length: 14; J: TRBJ1-1; D: TRBD1; size: -; DNA: TGTGCCAGCAGCCTGGGACAGGGGAACACTGAAGCTTTCTTT; CDR3: CASSLGQGNTEAFF
V: TRBV4-3; length: 14; J: TRBJ1-2; D: -; size: -; DNA: TGCGCCAGCAGCCAAGGAACAGGATCTCCTGGCTACACCTTC; CDR3: CASSQGTGSPGYTF
V: TRBV2; length: 14; J: TRBJ2-5; D: -; size: -; DNA: TGTGCCAGCAGTGTGGGGGGAGGACAAGAGACCCAGTACTTC; CDR3: CASSVGGGQETQYF
V: TRBV6-5; length: 15; J: TRBJ2-3; D: TRBD2; size: -; DNA: TGTGCCAGCAGTTACGGGCGGGGGGCCACAGATACGCAGTATTTT; CDR3: CASSYGRGATDTQYF